The T cell receptor beta chain described here comes from a study of post-analysis software for immune sequencing data. Study conclusions and caveats: Included in a set of a few TRBV segments more frequent in patients than controls were TRBV5-6, TRBV5-1 and TRBV20-1. Controls' normalized Chao1 diversity significantly exceeded that of multiple sclerosis patients.

The CDR3 contains 15 residues. Germline V gene lookup returns CDR1 LGHNA and CDR2 YNFKEQ. V gave up 1 base and J gave up 5 bases, with 9 bases separating them. A few counts support this clonotype. Its antigen is not identified. Sequencing libraries made from TCR beta cDNA carried unique molecular identifiers. The T cell input of about 1 to 10 million gave about 500,000 cDNA molecules. TCRdb processed the PCR reads anew with MiXCR; each CDR3 protein has one entry. This sample has some 690,000 distinct CDR3 sequences, with 25% to 30% found just once. V gene TRBV4-2 combines with J gene TRBJ1-6; D is uncertain. This clonotype was sampled from a girl aged 10 to 17 with multiple sclerosis. The sequencing sample was made of blood. The CDR3 nucleotides are TGTGCCAGCAGCCAAGGGGTAGAGAATAATTCACCCCTCCACTTT. Translation: CASSQGVENNSPLHF.